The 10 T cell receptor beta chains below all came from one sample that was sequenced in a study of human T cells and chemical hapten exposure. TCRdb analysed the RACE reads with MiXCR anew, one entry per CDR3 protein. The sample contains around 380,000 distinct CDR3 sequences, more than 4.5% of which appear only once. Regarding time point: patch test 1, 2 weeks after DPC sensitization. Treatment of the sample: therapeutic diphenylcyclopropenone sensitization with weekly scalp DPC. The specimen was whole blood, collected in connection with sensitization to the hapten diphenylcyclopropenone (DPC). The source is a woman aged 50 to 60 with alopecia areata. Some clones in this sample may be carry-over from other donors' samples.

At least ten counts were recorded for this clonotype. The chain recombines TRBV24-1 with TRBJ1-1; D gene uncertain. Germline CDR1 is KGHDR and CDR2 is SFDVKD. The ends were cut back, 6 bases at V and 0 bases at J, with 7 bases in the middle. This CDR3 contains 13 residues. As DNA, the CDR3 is TGTGCCACCAGTTCAAGGCTGAACACTGAAGCTTTCTTT. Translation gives CATSSRLNTEAFF.

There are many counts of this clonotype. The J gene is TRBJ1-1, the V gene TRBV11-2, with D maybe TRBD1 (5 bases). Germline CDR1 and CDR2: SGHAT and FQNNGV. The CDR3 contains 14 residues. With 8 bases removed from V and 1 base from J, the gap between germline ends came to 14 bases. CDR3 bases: TGTGCCAGCTCTTACGGGGGGAGGAACACTGAAGCTTTCTTT. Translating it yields CASSYGGRNTEAFF.

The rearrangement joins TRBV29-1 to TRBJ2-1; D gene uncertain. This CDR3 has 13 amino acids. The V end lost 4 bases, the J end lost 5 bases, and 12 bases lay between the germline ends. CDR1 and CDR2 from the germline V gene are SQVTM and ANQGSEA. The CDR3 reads CSVALLRDNEQFF. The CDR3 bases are TGCAGCGTTGCTCTCCTCCGTGACAATGAGCAGTTCTTC.

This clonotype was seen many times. The CDR3 here is CASSWQGGESGYTF. DNA of the CDR3: TGTGCCAGCAGTTGGCAGGGGGGTGAGTCTGGCTACACCTTC. The rearrangement uses TRBV6-6 and TRBJ1-2, with 7 positions matching TRBD1. There are 14 residues in the CDR3. The trim removed 4 bases at V and 7 bases at J, leaving 9 bases unmatched. From germline, CDR1 is MNHNY and CDR2 SVGAGI (reference sequence).

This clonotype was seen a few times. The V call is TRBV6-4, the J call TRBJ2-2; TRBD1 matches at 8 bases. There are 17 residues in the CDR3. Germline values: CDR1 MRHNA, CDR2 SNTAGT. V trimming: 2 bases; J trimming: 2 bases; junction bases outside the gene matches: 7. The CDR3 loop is CASSDRAGGGNTGELFF. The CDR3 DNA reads TGTGCCAGCAGTGACCGGGCAGGGGGCGGTAACACCGGGGAGCTGTTTTTT.

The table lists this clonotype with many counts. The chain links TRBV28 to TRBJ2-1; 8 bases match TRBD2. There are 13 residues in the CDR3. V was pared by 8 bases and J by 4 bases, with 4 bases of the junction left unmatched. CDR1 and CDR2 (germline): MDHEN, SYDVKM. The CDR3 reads CASCSGVYNEQFF. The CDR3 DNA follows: TGTGCCAGCTGTAGCGGGGTGTACAATGAGCAGTTCTTC.

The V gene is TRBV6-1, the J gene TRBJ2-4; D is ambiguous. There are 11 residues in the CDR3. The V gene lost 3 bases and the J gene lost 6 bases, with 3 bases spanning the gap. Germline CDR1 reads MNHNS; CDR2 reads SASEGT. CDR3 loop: CASSDTNIQYF. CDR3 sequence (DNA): TGTGCCAGCAGTGACACAAACATTCAGTACTTC.

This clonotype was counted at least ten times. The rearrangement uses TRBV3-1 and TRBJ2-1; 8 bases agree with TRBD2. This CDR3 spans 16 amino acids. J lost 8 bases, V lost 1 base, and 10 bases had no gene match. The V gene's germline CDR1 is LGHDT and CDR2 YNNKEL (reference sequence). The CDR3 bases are TGTGCCAGCAGCCAAGGTTCTAGCGGGCGGGCCGATGAGCAGTTCTTC. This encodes CASSQGSSGRADEQFF.

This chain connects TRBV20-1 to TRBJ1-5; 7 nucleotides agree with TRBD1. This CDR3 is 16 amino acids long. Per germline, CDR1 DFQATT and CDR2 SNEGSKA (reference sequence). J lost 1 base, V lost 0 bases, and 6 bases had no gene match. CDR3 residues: CSARDWGGQSNQPQHF. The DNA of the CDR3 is TGCAGTGCTAGAGATTGGGGGGGACAGAGCAATCAGCCCCAGCATTTT.

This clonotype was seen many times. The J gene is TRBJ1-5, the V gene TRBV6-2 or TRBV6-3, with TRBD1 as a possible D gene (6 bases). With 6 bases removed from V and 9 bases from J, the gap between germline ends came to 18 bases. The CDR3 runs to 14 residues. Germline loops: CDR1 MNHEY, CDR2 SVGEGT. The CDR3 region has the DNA TGTGCCAGCAGGTACGGGGGGCCCACCAGGCCCCAGCATTTT. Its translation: CASRYGGPTRPQHF.